This paragraph reports one T cell receptor (beta chain). Its antigen is as yet unknown. In TCRdb, the RT-PCR reads were re-called with MiXCR into one record per CDR3 protein. The repertoire holds about 780,000 distinct CDR3 sequences, about a fifth seen once, with roughly a tenth in the top ten. These data are taken from a study of response to subunit inactivated influenza vaccine. Study outcomes and limitations: Each seasonal influenza vaccination recruits few new T cells, the authors suggested.

Source: PBMCs from blood, taken 4 to 6 days after vaccination. This sequence was found in a man in his forties or fifties who received an inactivated influenza vaccine.

The CDR3 DNA is TGTGCCAGCAGTTCCAGTGGGAGTCCCCATGAGCAGTTCTTC. Amino acid sequence: CASSSSGSPHEQFF. The rearrangement uses TRBV27 and TRBJ2-1, with D possibly TRBD2 on 5 matching bases. The CDR3 runs to 14 residues. Trimming removed 4 bases from V and 8 bases from J, with 15 bases in between. Germline CDR1 and CDR2: MNHEY and SMNVEV (reference sequence).